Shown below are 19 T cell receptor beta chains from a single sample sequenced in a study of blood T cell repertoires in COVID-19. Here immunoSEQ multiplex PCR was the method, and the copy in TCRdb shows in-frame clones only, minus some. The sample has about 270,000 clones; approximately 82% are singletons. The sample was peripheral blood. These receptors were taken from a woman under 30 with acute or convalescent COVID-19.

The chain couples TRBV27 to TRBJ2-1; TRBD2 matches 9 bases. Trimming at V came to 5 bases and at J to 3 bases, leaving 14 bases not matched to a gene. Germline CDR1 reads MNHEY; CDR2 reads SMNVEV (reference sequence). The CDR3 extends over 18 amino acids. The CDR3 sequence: CASSPFAVLAGYYNEQFF. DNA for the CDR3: TGTGCCAGCAGTCCATTTGCTGTTCTAGCGGGATACTACAATGAGCAGTTCTTC.

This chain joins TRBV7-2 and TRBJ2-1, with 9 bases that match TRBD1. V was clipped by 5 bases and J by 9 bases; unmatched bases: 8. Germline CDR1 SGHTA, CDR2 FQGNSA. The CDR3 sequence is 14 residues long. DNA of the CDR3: TGTGCCAGCAGCCTGGGACAGGGTTTCCCTGAGCAGTTCTTC. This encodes CASSLGQGFPEQFF.

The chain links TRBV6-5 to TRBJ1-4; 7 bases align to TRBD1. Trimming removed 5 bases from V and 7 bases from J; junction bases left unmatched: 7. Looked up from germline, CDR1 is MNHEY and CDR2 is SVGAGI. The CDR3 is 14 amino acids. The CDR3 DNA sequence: TGTGCCAGCAGTCCCAGGGACAGACGTGAAAAACTGTTTTTT. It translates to CASSPRDRREKLFF.

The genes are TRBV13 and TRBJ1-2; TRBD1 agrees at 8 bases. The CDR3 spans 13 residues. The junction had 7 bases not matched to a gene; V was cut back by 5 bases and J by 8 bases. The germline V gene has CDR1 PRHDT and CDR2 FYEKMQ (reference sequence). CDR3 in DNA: TGTGCCAGCAGCCCCGGACAGGGTGCAGGCTACACCTTC. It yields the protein CASSPGQGAGYTF.

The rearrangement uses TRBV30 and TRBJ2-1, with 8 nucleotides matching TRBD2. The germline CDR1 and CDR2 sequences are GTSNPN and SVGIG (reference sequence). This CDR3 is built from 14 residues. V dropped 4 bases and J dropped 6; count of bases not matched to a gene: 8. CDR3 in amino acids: CAWIPSGGSNEQFF. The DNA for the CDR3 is TGTGCCTGGATCCCCTCGGGAGGGAGCAATGAGCAGTTCTTC.

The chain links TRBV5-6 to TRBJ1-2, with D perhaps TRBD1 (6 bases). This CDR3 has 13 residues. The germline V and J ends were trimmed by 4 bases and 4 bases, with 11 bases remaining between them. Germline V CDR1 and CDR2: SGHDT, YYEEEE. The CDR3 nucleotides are TGTGCCAGCAGCGTGGACAGAACCTATGGCTACACCTTC. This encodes CASSVDRTYGYTF.

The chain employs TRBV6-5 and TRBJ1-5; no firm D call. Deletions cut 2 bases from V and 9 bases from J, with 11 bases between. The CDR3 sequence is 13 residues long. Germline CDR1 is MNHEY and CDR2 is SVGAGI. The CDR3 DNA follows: TGTGCCAGCAGTTACGGGCAGAAGGCGCCCCAGCATTTT. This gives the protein CASSYGQKAPQHF.

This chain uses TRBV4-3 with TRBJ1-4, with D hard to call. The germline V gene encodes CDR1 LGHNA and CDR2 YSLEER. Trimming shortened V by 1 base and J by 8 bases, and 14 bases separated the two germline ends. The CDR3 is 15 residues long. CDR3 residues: CASSQGRRTGEKLFF. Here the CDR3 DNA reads TGCGCCAGCAGCCAAGGACGGAGGACGGGGGAAAAACTGTTTTTT.

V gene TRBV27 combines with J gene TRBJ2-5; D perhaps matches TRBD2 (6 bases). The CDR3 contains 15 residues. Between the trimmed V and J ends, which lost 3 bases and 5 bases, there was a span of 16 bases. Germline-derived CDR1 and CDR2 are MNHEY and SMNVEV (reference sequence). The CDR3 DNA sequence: TGTGCCAGCAGTTTGGTGGCGGGGAAGTTGGAGACCCAGTACTTC. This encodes CASSLVAGKLETQYF.

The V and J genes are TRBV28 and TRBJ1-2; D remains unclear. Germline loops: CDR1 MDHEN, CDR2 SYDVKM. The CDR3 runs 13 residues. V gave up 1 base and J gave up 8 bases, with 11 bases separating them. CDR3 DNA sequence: TGTGCCAGCAGTTTATTGGGCATGAGCGGCTACACCTTC. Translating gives CASSLLGMSGYTF.

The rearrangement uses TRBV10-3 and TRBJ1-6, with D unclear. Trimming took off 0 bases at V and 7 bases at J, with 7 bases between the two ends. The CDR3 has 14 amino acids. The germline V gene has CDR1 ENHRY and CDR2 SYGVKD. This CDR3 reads CAISESGGNSPLHF. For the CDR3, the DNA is TGTGCCATCAGTGAGTCGGGCGGGAATTCACCCCTCCACTTT.

CDR3 sequence (DNA): TGCGCCAGCAGCCAAGGATGGGCGGGGACCACTGAAGCTTTCTTT. Translating gives CASSQGWAGTTEAFF. The chain couples TRBV4-3 to TRBJ1-1, with D possibly being TRBD1 (5 bases). The CDR3 contains 15 residues. The V gene lost 1 base and the J gene lost 4 bases, with 13 bases spanning the gap. Looked up from germline, CDR1 is LGHNA and CDR2 is YSLEER.

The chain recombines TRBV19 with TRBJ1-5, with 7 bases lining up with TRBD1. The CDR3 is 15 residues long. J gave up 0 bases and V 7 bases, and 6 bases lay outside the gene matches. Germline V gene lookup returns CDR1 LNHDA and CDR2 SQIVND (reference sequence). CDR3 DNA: TGTGCCAGTATTGGACAGGCTTATAGCAATCAGCCCCAGCATTTT. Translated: CASIGQAYSNQPQHF.

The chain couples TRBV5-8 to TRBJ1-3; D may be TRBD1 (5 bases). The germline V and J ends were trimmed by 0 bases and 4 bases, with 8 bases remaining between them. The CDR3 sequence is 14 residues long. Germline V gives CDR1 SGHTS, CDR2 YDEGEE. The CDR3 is CASSLGGSGNTIYF. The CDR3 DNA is TGTGCCAGCAGCTTGGGGGGCAGCGGAAACACCATATATTTT.

The CDR3 DNA sequence: TGTGCCAGCAGCTTAGGGCACGGCAATCAGCCCCAGCATTTT. Protein sequence: CASSLGHGNQPQHF. The chain uses TRBV7-2 and TRBJ1-5; D ambiguous. The germline V gene has CDR1 SGHTA and CDR2 FQGNSA. With 1 base removed from V and 2 bases from J, the gap between germline ends came to 6 bases. The CDR3 spans 14 residues.

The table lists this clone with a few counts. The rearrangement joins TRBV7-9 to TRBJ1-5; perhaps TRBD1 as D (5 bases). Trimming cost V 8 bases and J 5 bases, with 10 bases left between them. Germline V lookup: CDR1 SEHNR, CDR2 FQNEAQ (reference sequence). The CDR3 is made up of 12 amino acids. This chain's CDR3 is CASCRGDQPQHF. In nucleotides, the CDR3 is TGTGCCAGCTGCCGGGGGGATCAGCCCCAGCATTTT.

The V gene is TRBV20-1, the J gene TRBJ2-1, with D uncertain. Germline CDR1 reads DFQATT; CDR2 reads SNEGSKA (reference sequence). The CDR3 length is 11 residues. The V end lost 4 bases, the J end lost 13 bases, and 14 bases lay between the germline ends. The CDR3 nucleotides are TGCAGTGCTAACATCCGGAGTAATCAGTTCTTC. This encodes CSANIRSNQFF.

CDR3 sequence (DNA): TGTGCCAGCAGCTTAGCAGGACAGGAGGGAGCTCAAGAGACCCAGTACTTC. Translation gives CASSLAGQEGAQETQYF. The chain uses TRBV11-1 and TRBJ2-5; the D gene is possibly TRBD1 (7 bases). Germline-derived CDR1 and CDR2 are SGHAT and FQDESV (reference sequence). The germline V and J ends were trimmed by 0 bases and 2 bases, with 16 bases remaining between them. CDR3 length: 17 amino acids.

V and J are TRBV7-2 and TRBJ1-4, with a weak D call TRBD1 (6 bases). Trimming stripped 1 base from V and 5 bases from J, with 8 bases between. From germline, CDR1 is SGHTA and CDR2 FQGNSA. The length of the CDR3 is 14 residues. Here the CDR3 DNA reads TGTGCCAGCAGCTTAGGGACAGAGAATGAAAAACTGTTTTTT. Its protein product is CASSLGTENEKLFF. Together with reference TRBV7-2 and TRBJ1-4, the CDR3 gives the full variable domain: GAGVSQSPSNKVTEKGKDVELRCDPISGHTALYWYRQSLGQGLEFLIYFQGNSAPDKSGLPSDRFSAERTGGSVSTLTIQRTQQEDSAVYLCASSLGTENEKLFFGSGTQLSVL.